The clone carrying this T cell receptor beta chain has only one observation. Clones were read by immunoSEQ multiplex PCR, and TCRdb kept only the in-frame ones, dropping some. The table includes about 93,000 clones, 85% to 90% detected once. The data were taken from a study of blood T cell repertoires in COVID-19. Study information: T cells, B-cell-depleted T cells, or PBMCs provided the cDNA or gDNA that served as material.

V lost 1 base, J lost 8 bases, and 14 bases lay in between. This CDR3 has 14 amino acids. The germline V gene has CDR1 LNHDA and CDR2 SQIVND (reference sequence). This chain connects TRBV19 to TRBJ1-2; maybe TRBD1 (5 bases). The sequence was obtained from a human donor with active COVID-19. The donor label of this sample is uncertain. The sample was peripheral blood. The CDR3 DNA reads TGTGCCAGTAGTATAGGCCTTGGGGCCTCGGGCTACACCTTC. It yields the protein CASSIGLGASGYTF.